This T cell receptor (beta chain) was identified in a study of blood T cell repertoires in COVID-19. Study-wide context: T cells, B-cell-depleted T cells, or PBMCs supplied cDNA or gDNA.

This CDR3 has 13 amino acids. Unmatched junction bases numbered 6, after V lost 3 bases and J lost 8 bases. Germline loops: CDR1 GTSNPN, CDR2 SVGIG (reference sequence). In the source study's methods: Quantification of nucleated cells was approximated via reference gene primer amplification. TCRdb's copy holds only in-frame clones and misses some; the assay was immunoSEQ multiplex PCR. The V and J calls and clone size are taken from that table; D and trimming were inferred from the DNA. The repertoire includes around 400,000 clones, about 89% of them detected once, and 1% to 1.5% sits in the top ten.

The sequenced sample consisted of peripheral blood. The rearrangement joins TRBV30 to TRBJ1-2; 10 bases align to TRBD1. The source of this sequence is a man aged 35 to 55 with acute or convalescent COVID-19. The CDR3 sequence is CAWSRDRGLGYTF. For the CDR3, the DNA is TGTGCCTGGAGCCGGGACAGGGGCTTAGGCTACACCTTC. The full variable domain, in which reference TRBV30 and TRBJ1-2 provide the parts outside the CDR3, is SQTIHQWPATLVQPVGSPLSLECTVEGTSNPNLYWYRQAAGRGLQLLFYSVGIGQISSEVPQNLSASRPQDRQFILSSKKLLLSDSGFYLCAWSRDRGLGYTFGSGTRLTVV.